These 24 T cell receptor beta chains originate from one sample sequenced in a study of blood T cell repertoires in COVID-19. TCRdb keeps only in-frame clones here, not all; method: immunoSEQ multiplex PCR. The sample consists of about 57,000 clones, roughly 88% of them appearing once. Sample: peripheral blood. These receptors all stem from a human donor in a cohort sampled during active COVID-19.

This chain connects TRBV7-2 to TRBJ2-7; no firm D call. The ends were cut back, 5 bases at V and 3 bases at J, with 5 bases in the middle. The CDR3 length is 11 residues. Germline lookup yields CDR1 SGHTA and CDR2 FQGNSA. CDR3 region: CASSPSYEQYF. CDR3 DNA sequence: TGTGCCAGCAGCCCCAGCTACGAGCAGTACTTC.

The chain uses TRBV7-9 and TRBJ2-3, with a possible D match to TRBD2 (5 bases). Germline V CDR1 and CDR2: SEHNR, FQNEAQ (reference sequence). This CDR3 is built from 14 residues. V was trimmed by 0 bases and J by 5 bases, leaving 9 bases between them. CDR3 residues: CASSLAVARDTQYF. The DNA for the CDR3 is TGTGCCAGCAGCTTAGCGGTAGCGAGAGATACGCAGTATTTT.

The V call is TRBV7-6, the J call TRBJ2-1; D gene unclear. This CDR3 has 12 residues. CDR1 SGHVS and CDR2 FNYEAQ come from the germline V gene. V lost 2 bases and J 9 bases, leaving 8 bases between the germline ends. CDR3 coding DNA: TGTGCCAGCAGCTTAAAAGAGTCTGAGCAGTTCTTC. Protein: CASSLKESEQFF.

The chain carries TRBV28 and TRBJ1-6, with 8 bases that match TRBD1. Germline CDR1 is MDHEN and CDR2 is SYDVKM. Trimming at V came to 2 bases and at J to 8 bases, leaving 2 bases not matched to a gene. This CDR3 contains 14 residues. CDR3 residues: CASSLGTGDSPLHF. In DNA, the CDR3 is TGTGCCAGCAGTTTAGGGACAGGTGATTCACCCCTCCACTTT.

This clone was picked up one time. V gene TRBV20-1 combines with J gene TRBJ2-4, with 8 bases identical to TRBD2. The CDR3 is 13 amino acids. CDR1 DFQATT and CDR2 SNEGSKA come from the germline V gene (reference sequence). V was clipped by 3 bases and J by 7 bases; unmatched bases: 5. CDR3 nucleotides: TGCAGTGCTAGTCTTCAGCGGGAGAACATTCAGTACTTC. Protein: CSASLQRENIQYF.

The V and J genes are TRBV7-3 and TRBJ2-7; 9 nucleotides match TRBD1. Germline CDR1 is SGHTA and CDR2 is FQGTGA. Trimming at V came to 5 bases and at J to 2 bases, leaving 10 bases not matched to a gene. This CDR3 has 16 amino acids. The CDR3 loop reads CASSLVPGQGPYEQYF. CDR3 nucleotide sequence: TGTGCCAGCAGCCTAGTCCCGGGACAGGGCCCCTACGAGCAGTACTTC.

This chain uses TRBV24-1 with TRBJ1-1; 8 bases are shared with TRBD1. This CDR3 has 15 amino acids. Looked up from germline, CDR1 is KGHDR and CDR2 is SFDVKD. The junction had 4 bases not matched to a gene; V was cut back by 2 bases and J by 3 bases. This CDR3 reads CATSDSQGAYTEAFF. The DNA for the CDR3 is TGTGCCACCAGTGATTCTCAGGGGGCGTACACTGAAGCTTTCTTT.

The chain recombines TRBV28 with TRBJ1-2, with no clear D. Germline V CDR1 and CDR2: MDHEN, SYDVKM. The CDR3 sequence is 12 residues long. Trimming shortened V by 7 bases and J by 2 bases, and 8 bases separated the two germline ends. CDR3 coding DNA: TGTGCCAGCATGCGGCCCAACTATGGCTACACCTTC. Residues: CASMRPNYGYTF.

The chain combines TRBV27 with TRBJ2-1; TRBD1 matches at 12 bases. CDR1 and CDR2 from the germline V gene are MNHEY and SMNVEV (reference sequence). The CDR3 has 16 amino acids. J lost 8 bases, V lost 5 bases, and 10 bases had no gene match. CDR3 in amino acids: CASSTYGTGGFDEQFF. The DNA for the CDR3 is TGTGCCAGCAGTACCTACGGGACAGGGGGCTTCGATGAGCAGTTCTTC.

J is TRBJ2-3 and V is TRBV5-4; TRBD2 might be the D (6 bases). CDR3 length equals 15 residues. Trimming removed 7 bases at V and 3 bases at J, with 18 bases between. CDR1 and CDR2 from the germline V gene are SGHNT and YYREEE (reference sequence). As DNA, the CDR3 is TGTGCCAGCTCCCCCGGAGGGAGTTCAACAGATACGCAGTATTTT. Encoded protein: CASSPGGSSTDTQYF. Full variable domain (remainder filled in from reference TRBV5-4 and TRBJ2-3): ETGVTQSPTHLIKTRGQQVTLRCSSQSGHNTVSWYQQALGQGPQFIFQYYREEENGRGNFPPRFSGLQFPNYSSELNVNALELDDSALYLCASSPGGSSTDTQYFGPGTRLTVL.

This chain links TRBV9 with TRBJ1-6, with D hard to call. This CDR3 is built from 15 residues. Trimming shortened V by 2 bases and J by 7 bases, and 13 bases separated the two germline ends. The germline V gene encodes CDR1 SGDLS and CDR2 YYNGEE. The CDR3 region is CASSVGGMGNSPLHF. DNA for the CDR3: TGTGCCAGCAGCGTGGGCGGGATGGGGAATTCACCCCTCCACTTT.

The chain links TRBV6-5 to TRBJ1-1; the D is unclear. The CDR3 loop spans 15 amino acids. The ends were cut back, 7 bases at V and 0 bases at J, with 15 bases in the middle. Germline loops: CDR1 MNHEY, CDR2 SVGAGI. CDR3: CASKRGRRMNTEAFF. The DNA for the CDR3 is TGTGCCAGCAAGCGGGGAAGGCGCATGAACACTGAAGCTTTCTTT.

The DNA of the CDR3 is TGTGCCTGGAGCTTGTCGTCTAGTTCCTACGAGCAGTACTTC. Translating gives CAWSLSSSSYEQYF. This chain connects TRBV30 to TRBJ2-7, with D hard to call. Trimming stripped 3 bases from V and 1 base from J, with 13 bases between. Germline CDR1 and CDR2: GTSNPN and SVGIG (reference sequence). The CDR3 runs to 14 residues.

V gene TRBV6-5 combines with J gene TRBJ1-5; 9 positions match TRBD1. The CDR3 sequence is 15 residues long. CDR1 MNHEY and CDR2 SVGAGI come from the germline V gene. Trimming at V came to 6 bases and at J to 2 bases, leaving 5 bases not matched to a gene. CDR3 protein: CASRLRDRGNQPQHF. The CDR3 bases are TGTGCCAGCAGACTAAGGGACAGGGGCAATCAGCCCCAGCATTTT.

This chain uses TRBV11-2 with TRBJ2-7, with 13 nucleotides matching TRBD2. Per germline, CDR1 SGHAT and CDR2 FQNNGV. With 1 base clipped from V and 5 bases from J, the junction kept 14 bases outside the gene matches. The CDR3 is 19 residues long. The CDR3 protein is CASSLGLAGGMGKIHEQYF. The CDR3 DNA reads as TGTGCCAGCAGCTTAGGACTAGCGGGGGGAATGGGGAAGATCCACGAGCAGTACTTC.

The V gene is TRBV19, the J gene TRBJ1-5; D remains ambiguous. The CDR3 extends over 17 amino acids. Trimming removed 6 bases from V and 6 bases from J, with 24 bases in between. In germline, CDR1 is LNHDA, CDR2 SQIVND (reference sequence). CDR3 coding DNA: TGTGCCAGTAGCGACCCTGCCCGGGTGGTGGGTAGTCAGCCCCAGCATTTT. Translated: CASSDPARVVGSQPQHF.

The chain combines TRBV11-2 with TRBJ2-3; D gene unclear. The V end lost 1 base, the J end lost 0 bases, and 17 bases lay between the germline ends. CDR3 length: 18 residues. Germline-derived CDR1 and CDR2 are SGHAT and FQNNGV. Here the CDR3 DNA reads TGTGCCAGCAGCTTAGTACCCTCTTCTTACGGGAGCACAGATACGCAGTATTTT. Protein: CASSLVPSSYGSTDTQYF. Variable domain in full (rest from reference TRBV11-2 and TRBJ2-3): EAGVAQSPRYKIIEKRQSVAFWCNPISGHATLYWYQQILGQGPKLLIQFQNNGVVDDSQLPKDRFSAERLKGVDSTLKIQPAKLEDSAVYLCASSLVPSSYGSTDTQYFGPGTRLTVL.

The CDR3: CASSLGTSGPQEQYF. DNA of the CDR3: TGTGCCAGCAGCTTGGGGACTAGCGGTCCCCAAGAGCAGTACTTC. This chain uses TRBV7-2 with TRBJ2-7, with 11 bases matching TRBD2. The CDR3 sequence is 15 residues long. Germline assignment: CDR1 SGHTA and CDR2 FQGNSA. V was clipped by 3 bases and J by 7 bases; unmatched bases: 8.

This chain uses TRBV11-2 with TRBJ1-4; 9 bases map to TRBD1. Germline V gives CDR1 SGHAT, CDR2 FQNNGV. The V and J ends lost 5 bases and 7 bases, in that order; junction bases with no gene match: 8. CDR3 size: 15 residues. The CDR3 DNA reads as TGTGCCAGCAGCGGTTATGGACAGGGGACTGAAAAACTGTTTTTT. It codes for CASSGYGQGTEKLFF.

The V gene is TRBV6-6, the J gene TRBJ1-2; 8 bases are a match to TRBD1. CDR1 is MNHNY, CDR2 SVGAGI, per germline (reference sequence). V was pared by 5 bases and J by 2 bases, with 1 base of the junction left unmatched. CDR3 length: 13 residues. The CDR3 DNA sequence: TGTGCCAGCAGTAGGACAGGGAACTATGGCTACACCTTC. Residues: CASSRTGNYGYTF.

Only one count was recorded for this clone. The rearrangement uses TRBV10-3 and TRBJ1-2, with TRBD1 matching 7 bases. CDR1 and CDR2 from the germline V gene are ENHRY and SYGVKD. Unmatched junction bases numbered 3, after V lost 3 bases and J lost 2 bases. This CDR3 is built from 14 residues. The CDR3 loop is CAISDWTGNYGYTF. The DNA for the CDR3 is TGTGCCATCAGTGATTGGACAGGCAACTATGGCTACACCTTC.

The chain carries TRBV25-1 and TRBJ1-2; possibly TRBD1 for D (6 bases). Per the germline V gene, CDR1 is MGHDK and CDR2 is SYGVNS. The CDR3 contains 11 residues. CDR3 sequence reads: CASSGGLGYTF. In DNA form, the CDR3 reads TGTGCTTCGTCGGGGGGCCTTGGCTACACCTTC.

For the CDR3, the DNA is TGTGCCAGCAGCTTAACTCCCCAAGAGACCCAGTACTTC. This translates into CASSLTPQETQYF. This chain uses TRBV7-2 with TRBJ2-5, with no clear D. Germline values: CDR1 SGHTA, CDR2 FQGNSA. With 2 bases removed from V and 1 base from J, the gap between germline ends came to 5 bases. CDR3 length: 13 residues.

The chain links TRBV18 to TRBJ2-1; 7 bases are shared with TRBD2. V lost 6 bases and J lost 6; bases outside the gene matches: 8. The CDR3 spans 14 residues. CDR1 is KGHSH, CDR2 LQKENI, per germline. The CDR3 nucleotides are TGTGCCAGCTCCCCGGGACTACTCGGCAATGAGCAGTTCTTC. Translated, it gives CASSPGLLGNEQFF.